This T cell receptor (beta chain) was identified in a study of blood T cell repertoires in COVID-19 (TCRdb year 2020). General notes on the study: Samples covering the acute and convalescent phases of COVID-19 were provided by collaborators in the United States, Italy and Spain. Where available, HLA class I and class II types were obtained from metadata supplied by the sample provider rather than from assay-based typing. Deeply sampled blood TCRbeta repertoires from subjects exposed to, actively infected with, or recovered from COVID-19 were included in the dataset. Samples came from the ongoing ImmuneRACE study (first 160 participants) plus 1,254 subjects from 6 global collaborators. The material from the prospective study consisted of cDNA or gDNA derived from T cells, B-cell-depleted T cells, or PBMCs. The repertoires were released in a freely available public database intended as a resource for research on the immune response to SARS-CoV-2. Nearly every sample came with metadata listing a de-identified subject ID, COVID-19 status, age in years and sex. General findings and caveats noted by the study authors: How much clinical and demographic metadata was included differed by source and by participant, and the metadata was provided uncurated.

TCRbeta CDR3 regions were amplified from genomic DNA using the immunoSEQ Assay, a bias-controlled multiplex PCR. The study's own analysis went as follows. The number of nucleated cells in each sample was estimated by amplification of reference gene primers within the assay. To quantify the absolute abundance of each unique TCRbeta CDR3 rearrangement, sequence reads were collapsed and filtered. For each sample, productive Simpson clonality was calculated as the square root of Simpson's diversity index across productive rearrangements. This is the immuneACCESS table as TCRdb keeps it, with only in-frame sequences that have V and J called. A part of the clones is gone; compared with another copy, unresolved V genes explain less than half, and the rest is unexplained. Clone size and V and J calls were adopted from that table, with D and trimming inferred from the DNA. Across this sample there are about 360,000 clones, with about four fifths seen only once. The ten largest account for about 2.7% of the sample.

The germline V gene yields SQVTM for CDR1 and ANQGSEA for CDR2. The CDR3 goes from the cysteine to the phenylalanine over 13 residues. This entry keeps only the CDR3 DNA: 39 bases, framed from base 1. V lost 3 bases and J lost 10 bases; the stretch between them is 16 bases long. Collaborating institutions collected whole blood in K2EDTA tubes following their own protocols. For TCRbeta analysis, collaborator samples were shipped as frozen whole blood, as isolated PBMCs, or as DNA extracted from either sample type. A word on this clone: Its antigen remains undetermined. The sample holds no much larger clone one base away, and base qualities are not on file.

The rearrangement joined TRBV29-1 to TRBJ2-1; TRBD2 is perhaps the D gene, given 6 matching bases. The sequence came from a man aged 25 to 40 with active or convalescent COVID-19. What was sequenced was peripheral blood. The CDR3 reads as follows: CSVDRLRDPEQFF. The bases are TGCAGCGTTGATCGCTTGCGGGACCCCGAGCAGTTCTTC.